The entry that follows covers one T cell receptor beta chain sequence. The V gene's germline CDR1 is LNHDA and CDR2 SQIVND (reference sequence). This CDR3 is 17 amino acids long. Trimming cost V 1 base and J 8 bases; bases outside gene matches: 14. Authors' data handling: Researchers report that nucleated cell counts were estimated from reference gene primer amplification. Assay: immunoSEQ multiplex PCR; the TCRdb copy retains only in-frame clones and omits some. The D gene and trimming were derived from the DNA, and the V and J assignments and clone size from that table. In the table there are some 410,000 clones, 85% to 90% of which are singletons. Participant reports of clinical history set cohort assignment. This record belongs to a study of blood T cell repertoires in COVID-19. The wider study: PBMCs, B-cell-depleted T cells, or T cells were the source of the cDNA or gDNA that made up the material.

This chain links TRBV19 with TRBJ2-1; 7 bases are shared with TRBD1. The TCR originated in a woman in her 30s with acute COVID-19. The sample taken for sequencing was PBMCs or T cells enriched from blood (not recorded which). The CDR3 region is CASSIGPPGQPTDEQFF. As DNA, the CDR3 is TGTGCCAGTAGTATAGGGCCACCGGGACAGCCGACGGATGAGCAGTTCTTC.